The 17 T cell receptor beta chains below were found in one sample sequenced in a study of shared clonotypes between healthy human individuals. Using immunoSEQ multiplex PCR, the repertoire was profiled, and TCRdb retains in-frame clones only, with some absent. The sample carries about half a million clones, around 85% recorded once. The sample comprised PBMCs. The receptor source for this set is a middle-aged woman in good health. Some clones in this sample may be carry-over from other donors' samples.

V gene TRBV28 combines with J gene TRBJ2-7, with 9 nucleotides matching TRBD2. This CDR3 is built from 18 residues. Germline V gene data show CDR1 as MDHEN and CDR2 as SYDVKM. The V segment lost 5 bases and the J segment 0 bases; nucleotides outside the gene matches: 14. CDR3 amino acids: CASSNSKLGLALSYEQYF. The CDR3 DNA follows: TGTGCCAGCAGTAACTCAAAGCTCGGACTAGCGCTCTCCTACGAGCAGTACTTC.

About this clone itself: One base separates it from a far larger clone, so it is likely a read error. The chain uses TRBV7-9 and TRBJ2-4; no clear D. CDR1 SEHNR and CDR2 FQNEAQ come from the germline V gene (reference sequence). CDR3 length: 14 residues. The CDR3 DNA sequence: TGTGCCAGCAGCTTAACGGCGGCCAAAAACATTCAGTGCTTC. This sequence encodes CASSLTAAKNIQCF.

The rearrangement uses TRBV5-8 and TRBJ2-7; 8 bases are a match to TRBD1. The CDR3 runs to 14 residues. CDR1 is SGHTS and CDR2 is YDEGEE in the germline V gene. J lost 4 bases, V lost 4 bases, and 7 bases had no gene match. This chain's CDR3 is CASSIDRGRYEQYF. In DNA form, the CDR3 reads TGTGCCAGCAGCATAGACAGGGGACGTTACGAGCAGTACTTC.

Comments on this clone: This likely reflects a read error, since a far larger clone is one base away. The gene calls are TRBV9 and TRBJ1-5; TRBD1 is a possible D gene (6 bases). Germline-derived CDR1 and CDR2 are SGDLS and YYNGEE. The CDR3 consists of 15 residues. The CDR3, as DNA: TGTACCAGCAGCGTAGGACAGTTTAGCAATCAGCCCCAGCATTTT. Its translation: CTSSVGQFSNQPQHF.

As for this clone: Since a far larger clone is one base different, this is likely a read error. This sequence joins TRBV5-1 and TRBJ2-7; D is possibly TRBD1 or TRBD2 (6 bases each). Germline V gives CDR1 SGHRS, CDR2 YFSETQ. The length of the CDR3 is 15 residues. V was clipped by 4 bases and J by 2 bases, with 16 bases between them. CDR3 in amino acids: CASSAGTWRTYEQYF. CDR3 sequence (DNA): TGCGCCAGCAGCGCGGGGACATGGCGGACCTACGAGCAGTACTTC.

For this clone: A far bigger clonotype differs at one base, so this is likely a read error. Other DNA sequences within the sample encode an identical CDR3. The chain couples TRBV27 to TRBJ2-7; 8 bases map to TRBD2. The V gene end was trimmed by 6 bases and the J gene end by 7 bases; junction bases not matched to a gene: 11. The germline V gene encodes CDR1 MNHEY and CDR2 SMNVEV (reference sequence). CDR3 size: 14 residues. CDR3 bases: TGTGCCAGCAGCATGATAGCGGGATCGGGTGAGCAGTACTTC. As protein: CASSMIAGSGEQYF.

V gene TRBV6-5 combines with J gene TRBJ2-3, with 12 bases fitting TRBD2. CDR1 is MNHEY and CDR2 is SVGAGI in the germline V gene. The CDR3 loop spans 14 amino acids. After removal of 6 bases from V and 5 bases from J, the junction contained 3 bases not matched to a gene. CDR3 DNA: TGTGCCAGCAGACCGGGACTAGCGGGAGATACGCAGTATTTT. It yields the protein CASRPGLAGDTQYF.

This clone appeared a few times. A far bigger clonotype differs at one base, so this is likely a read error. Different DNA sequences within this sample yield the same CDR3. V usage is TRBV5-1 and J usage is TRBJ1-2; D might be TRBD1 (5 bases). V was shortened by 3 bases and J by 6 bases, with 15 bases between the two germline ends. This CDR3 has 14 amino acids. The germline V gene has CDR1 SGHRS and CDR2 YFSETQ. This CDR3 reads CASSSGTSHDGYTF. DNA for the CDR3: TGCGCCAGCAGCTCGGGGACCTCACATGATGGCTACACCTTC.

The rearrangement uses TRBV4-3 and TRBJ2-6; no clear D gene. The CDR3 sequence is 16 residues long. Germline V CDR1 and CDR2: LGHNA, YSLEER. V shed 1 base and J shed 0 bases, with 7 bases lying between them. Here the CDR3 reads CASSQVPSSGANVLTF. DNA of the CDR3: TGCGCCAGCAGCCAAGTCCCGAGCTCTGGGGCCAACGTCCTGACTTTC.

The V call is TRBV10-3, the J call TRBJ2-5; the D call may be TRBD1 or TRBD2 (5 bases each). The V end was cut by 4 bases, the J end by 2 bases, with 11 bases between. CDR1 is ENHRY and CDR2 is SYGVKD in the germline V gene. CDR3 length equals 14 residues. The CDR3 here is CAISGGSEQETQYF. The CDR3 DNA sequence: TGTGCCATCAGTGGGGGGTCCGAGCAAGAGACCCAGTACTTC.

This clone has just one count. This likely came from a read error, as a far larger clone is one base away. The chain couples TRBV7-9 to TRBJ2-7, with a weak D call TRBD2 (6 bases). Trimming took 1 base from V and 3 from J, leaving 7 bases between them. The length of the CDR3 is 13 residues. Germline V gives CDR1 SEHNR, CDR2 FQNEAQ (reference sequence). The CDR3 DNA reads as TGTGCCAGCAGCTTAGGGGGGGACTACGAGCAGTACTTC. Translating gives CASSLGGDYEQYF.

J is TRBJ2-7 and V is TRBV6-5, with D perhaps matching TRBD1 (5 bases). Germline values: CDR1 MNHEY, CDR2 SVGAGI. V dropped 0 bases and J dropped 4 bases, with 13 bases sitting between them. CDR3 length equals 15 residues. CDR3 in DNA: TGTGCCAGCAGTTACTCGGCCGAGTCAGGGTACGAGCAGTACTTC. Protein: CASSYSAESGYEQYF.

This clone has just one count. The V call is TRBV4-1, the J call TRBJ1-4; the match to TRBD1 covers 7 bases. This CDR3 has 16 residues. The V segment lost 2 bases and the J segment 4 bases; nucleotides outside the gene matches: 7. Germline CDR1 MGHRA, CDR2 YSYEKL. CDR3 nucleotide sequence: TGCGCCAGCAGCCAACCTCCGGGACAGTTTAATGAAAAACTGTTTTTT. Protein sequence: CASSQPPGQFNEKLFF.

The CDR3 spells CSYGQGAREQYF. For the CDR3, the DNA is TGCAGCTATGGACAGGGGGCGCGCGAGCAGTACTTC. The V and J genes are TRBV29-1 and TRBJ2-7, with 11 bases identical to TRBD1. This CDR3 has 12 residues. CDR1 SQVTM and CDR2 ANQGSEA come from the germline V gene. The V gene end was trimmed by 8 bases and the J gene end by 6 bases; junction bases not matched to a gene: 6.

Remarks on this clone: Other DNA variants within this sample encode the same CDR3. V is TRBV2 and J is TRBJ2-1, with TRBD2 identical over 11 bases. With V trimmed by 1 base and J by 7 bases, 3 bases remained unmatched. There are 15 residues in the CDR3. Germline CDR1 reads SNHLY; CDR2 reads FYNNEI. DNA of the CDR3: TGTGCCAGCAGTGAAGGGCTAGCGGGAGGTAATGAGCAGTTCTTC. Translated: CASSEGLAGGNEQFF.

V usage is TRBV30 and J usage is TRBJ1-2, with no clear D. Trimming left V 0 bases short and J 8 bases short, with 10 bases between. The CDR3 totals 12 residues. Germline V CDR1 and CDR2: GTSNPN, SVGIG (reference sequence). In nucleotides, the CDR3 is TGTGCCTGGAGTGTATCCGTGTTCGGCTACACCTTC. Residues: CAWSVSVFGYTF.

The rearrangement links TRBV28 to TRBJ1-2; D gene unclear. The CDR3 runs 15 residues. In germline, CDR1 is MDHEN, CDR2 SYDVKM. V shed 6 bases and J shed 0 bases, with 14 bases lying between them. The CDR3 bases are TGTGCCAGCAGCTCTACAACGTGGTCTAACTATGGCTACACCTTC. Its protein is CASSSTTWSNYGYTF.